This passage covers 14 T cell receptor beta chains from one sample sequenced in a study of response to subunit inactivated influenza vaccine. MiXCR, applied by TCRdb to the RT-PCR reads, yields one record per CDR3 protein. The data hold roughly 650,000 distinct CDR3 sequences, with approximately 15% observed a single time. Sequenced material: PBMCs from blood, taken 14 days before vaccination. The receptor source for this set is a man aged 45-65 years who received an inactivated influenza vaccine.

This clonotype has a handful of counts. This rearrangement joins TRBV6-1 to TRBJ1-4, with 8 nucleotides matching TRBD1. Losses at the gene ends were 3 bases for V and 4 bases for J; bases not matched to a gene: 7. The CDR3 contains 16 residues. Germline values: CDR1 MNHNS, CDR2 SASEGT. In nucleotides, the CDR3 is TGTGCCAGCAGTGACCCGGGACAGGTTCTTAATGAAAAACTGTTTTTT. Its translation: CASSDPGQVLNEKLFF.

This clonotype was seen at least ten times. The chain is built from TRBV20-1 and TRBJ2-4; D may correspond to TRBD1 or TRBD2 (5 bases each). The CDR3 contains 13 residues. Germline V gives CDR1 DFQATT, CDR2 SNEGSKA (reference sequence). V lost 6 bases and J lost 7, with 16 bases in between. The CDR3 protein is CSAVGVNWNIQYF. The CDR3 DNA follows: TGCAGTGCCGTGGGGGTAAACTGGAACATTCAGTACTTC.

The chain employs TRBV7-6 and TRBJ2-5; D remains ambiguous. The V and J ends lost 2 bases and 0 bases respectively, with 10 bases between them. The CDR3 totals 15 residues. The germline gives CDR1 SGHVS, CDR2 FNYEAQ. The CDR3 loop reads CASSLLQLYQETQYF. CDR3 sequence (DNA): TGTGCCAGCAGCTTATTACAACTGTACCAAGAGACCCAGTACTTC. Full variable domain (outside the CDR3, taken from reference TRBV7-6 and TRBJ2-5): GAGVSQSPRYKVTKRGQDVALRCDPISGHVSLYWYRQALGQGPEFLTYFNYEAQQDKSGLPNDRFSAERPEGSISTLTIQRTEQRDSAMYRCASSLLQLYQETQYFGPGTRLLVL.

This chain's CDR3 is CASSFARLPNTGELFF. In nucleotides, the CDR3 is TGTGCCAGCAGTTTTGCTCGGCTCCCGAACACCGGGGAGCTGTTTTTT. This sequence joins TRBV28 and TRBJ2-2; D remains ambiguous. The CDR3 extends over 16 amino acids. With 3 bases removed from V and 0 bases from J, the gap between germline ends came to 11 bases. Germline V gene data show CDR1 as MDHEN and CDR2 as SYDVKM.

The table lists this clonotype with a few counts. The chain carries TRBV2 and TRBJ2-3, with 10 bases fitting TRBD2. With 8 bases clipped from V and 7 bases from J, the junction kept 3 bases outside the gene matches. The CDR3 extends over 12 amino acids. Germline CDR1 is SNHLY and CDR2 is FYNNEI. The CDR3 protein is CASASGGNTQYF. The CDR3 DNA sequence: TGTGCCAGCGCTAGCGGGGGTAATACGCAGTATTTT.

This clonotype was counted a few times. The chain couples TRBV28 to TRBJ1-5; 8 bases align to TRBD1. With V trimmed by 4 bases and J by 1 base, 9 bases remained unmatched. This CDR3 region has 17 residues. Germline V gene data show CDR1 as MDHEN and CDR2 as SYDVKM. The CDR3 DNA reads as TGTGCCAGCAGTTCCCGACAGGGGTTGGCAAGCAATCAGCCCCAGCATTTT. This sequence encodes CASSSRQGLASNQPQHF.

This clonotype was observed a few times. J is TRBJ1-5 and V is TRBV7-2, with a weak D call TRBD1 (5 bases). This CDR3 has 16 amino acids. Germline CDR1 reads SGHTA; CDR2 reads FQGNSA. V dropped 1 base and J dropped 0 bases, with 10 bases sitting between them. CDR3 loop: CASSLVGTDSNQPQHF. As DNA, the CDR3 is TGTGCCAGCAGCTTAGTAGGGACTGATAGCAATCAGCCCCAGCATTTT. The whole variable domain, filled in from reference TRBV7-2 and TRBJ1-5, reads GAGVSQSPSNKVTEKGKDVELRCDPISGHTALYWYRQSLGQGLEFLIYFQGNSAPDKSGLPSDRFSAERTGGSVSTLTIQRTQQEDSAVYLCASSLVGTDSNQPQHFGDGTRLSIL.

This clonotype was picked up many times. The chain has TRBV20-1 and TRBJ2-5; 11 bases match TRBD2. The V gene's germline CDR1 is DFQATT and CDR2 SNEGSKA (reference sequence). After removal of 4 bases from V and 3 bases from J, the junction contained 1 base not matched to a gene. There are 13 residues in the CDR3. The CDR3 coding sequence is TGCAGTGCTAAGACTAGCGGGGAAGAGACCCAGTACTTC. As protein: CSAKTSGEETQYF.

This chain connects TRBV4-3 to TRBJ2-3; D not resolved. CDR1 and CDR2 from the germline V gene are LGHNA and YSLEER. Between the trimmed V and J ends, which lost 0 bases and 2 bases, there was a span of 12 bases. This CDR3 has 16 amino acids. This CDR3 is CASSQDGRRNTDTQYF. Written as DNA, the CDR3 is TGCGCCAGCAGCCAAGATGGTAGGCGGAACACAGATACGCAGTATTTT.

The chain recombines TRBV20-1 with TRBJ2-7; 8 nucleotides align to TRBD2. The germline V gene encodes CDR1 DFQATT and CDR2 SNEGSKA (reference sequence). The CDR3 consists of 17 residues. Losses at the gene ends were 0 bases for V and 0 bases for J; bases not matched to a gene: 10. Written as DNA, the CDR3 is TGCAGTGCTAGAGATCGAACTAGCGGAGGGACCTCCTACGAGCAGTACTTC. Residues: CSARDRTSGGTSYEQYF.

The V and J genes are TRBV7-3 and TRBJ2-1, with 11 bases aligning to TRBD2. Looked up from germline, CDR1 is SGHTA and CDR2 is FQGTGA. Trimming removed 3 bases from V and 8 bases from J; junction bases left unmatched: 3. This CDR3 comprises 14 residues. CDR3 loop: CASSFLAGGHEQFF. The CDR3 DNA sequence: TGTGCCAGCAGCTTCCTAGCGGGAGGCCATGAGCAGTTCTTC.

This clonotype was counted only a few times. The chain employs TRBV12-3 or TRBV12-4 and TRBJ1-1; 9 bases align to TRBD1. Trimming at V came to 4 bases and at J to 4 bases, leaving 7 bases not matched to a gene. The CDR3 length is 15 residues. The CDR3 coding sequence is TGTGCCAGCAGTTCTAACAGGGGGCGGAGCACTGAAGCTTTCTTT. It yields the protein CASSSNRGRSTEAFF.

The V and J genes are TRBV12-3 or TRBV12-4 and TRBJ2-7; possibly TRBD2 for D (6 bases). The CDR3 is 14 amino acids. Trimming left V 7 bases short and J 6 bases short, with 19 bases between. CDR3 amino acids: CASTKAGSAAEQYF. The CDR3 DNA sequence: TGTGCCAGCACCAAGGCCGGGAGTGCCGCCGAGCAGTACTTC.

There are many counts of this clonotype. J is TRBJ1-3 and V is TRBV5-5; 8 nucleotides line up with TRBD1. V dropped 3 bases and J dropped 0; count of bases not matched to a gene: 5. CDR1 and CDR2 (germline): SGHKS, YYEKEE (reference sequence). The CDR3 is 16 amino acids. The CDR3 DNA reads TGTGCCAGCAGCTGGGGACAGGACCGCTCTGGAAACACCATATATTTT. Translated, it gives CASSWGQDRSGNTIYF.